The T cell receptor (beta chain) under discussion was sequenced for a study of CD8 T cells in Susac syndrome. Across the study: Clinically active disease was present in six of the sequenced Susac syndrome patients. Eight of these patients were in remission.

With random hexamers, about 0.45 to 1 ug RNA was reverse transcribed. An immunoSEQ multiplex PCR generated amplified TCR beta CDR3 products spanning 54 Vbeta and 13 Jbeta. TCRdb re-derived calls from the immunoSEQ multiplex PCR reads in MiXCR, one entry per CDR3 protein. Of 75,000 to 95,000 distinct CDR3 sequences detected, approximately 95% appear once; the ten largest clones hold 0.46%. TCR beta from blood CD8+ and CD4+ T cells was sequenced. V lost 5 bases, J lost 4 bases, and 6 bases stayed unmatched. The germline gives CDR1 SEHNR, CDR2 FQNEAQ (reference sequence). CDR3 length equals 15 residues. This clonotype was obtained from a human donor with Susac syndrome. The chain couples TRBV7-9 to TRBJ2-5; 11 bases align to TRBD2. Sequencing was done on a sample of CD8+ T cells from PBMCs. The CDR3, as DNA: TGTGCCAGCAGCATCCCTACTAGCGGGAGAGAGACCCAGTACTTC. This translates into CASSIPTSGRETQYF.